The source of this TCR beta chain is a study of T cell responses to AZD1222 COVID-19 vaccine. General study findings and limits: White British ancestry dominated among donors, who included more females, and clonal diversity was possibly underestimated. Compared with day 0, the breadth and depth of the Spike-specific TCR repertoire rose significantly after two doses of AZD1222. Only after the peak T cell response were repertoires sampled. The reported proportion of spike-specific TCRs targeting unmutated variant regions was nearly half.

Measured with immunoSEQ multiplex PCR; TCRdb has only the in-frame clones, and not every one. The sample carries about 120,000 clones, around 87% recorded once. In germline, CDR1 is MNHEY, CDR2 SVGAGI. The CDR3 loop spans 15 amino acids. V was trimmed by 6 bases and J by 9 bases, leaving 23 bases between them. About this clone itself: Antigen specificity is unknown.

This sequence was found in an adult in good health. Here the sequenced sample was peripheral blood, taken on day 0 of AZD1222 vaccination. The rearrangement joins TRBV6-5 to TRBJ1-1; D is unclear. CDR3 sequence reads: CASSLVIDTTLKAFF. The CDR3 nucleotides are TGTGCCAGCAGCCTCGTTATCGACACCACACTGAAAGCTTTCTTT.